The 17 T cell receptor beta chains below were found in one sample sequenced in a study of blood T cells in healthy people across ages. A J-beta primer mix and a sample-barcoded 5' primer were used in a second PCR of about 7 to 12 cycles. TCRdb fed the 5' RACE reads into MiXCR, producing one record per CDR3 protein. The profile shows about 640,000 distinct CDR3 sequences, 58% of them singletons. The sample consisted of blood. These receptors originate from a man aged 55 to 70 in good health.

The CDR3 coding sequence is TGTGCCAGCAGTGCCCCATATGGGGCCCAAGAGACCCAGTACTTC. Its protein is CASSAPYGAQETQYF. V gene TRBV25-1 combines with J gene TRBJ2-5; D might be TRBD1 (5 bases). The germline V gene encodes CDR1 MGHDK and CDR2 SYGVNS. V was pared by 4 bases and J by 1 base, with 13 bases between. CDR3 length equals 15 residues. The full variable domain, in which reference TRBV25-1 and TRBJ2-5 provide the parts outside the CDR3, is EADIYQTPRYLVIGTGKKITLECSQTMGHDKMYWYQQDPGMELHLIHYSYGVNSTEKGDLSSESTVSRIRTEHFPLTLESARPSHTSQYLCASSAPYGAQETQYFGPGTRLLVL.

The chain uses TRBV18 and TRBJ2-1; D is unclear. Trimming removed 6 bases from V and 0 bases from J, with 18 bases in between. Germline values: CDR1 KGHSH, CDR2 LQKENI. The CDR3 is 17 residues long. CDR3 bases: TGTGCCAGCTCCCAAGTGGTAACGGTTGGCTCCTACAATGAGCAGTTCTTC. Translation gives CASSQVVTVGSYNEQFF.

The chain couples TRBV7-9 to TRBJ2-1, with 8 bases identical to TRBD2. The CDR3 totals 14 residues. The V gene end was trimmed by 5 bases and the J gene end by 9 bases; junction bases not matched to a gene: 9. Germline V CDR1 and CDR2: SEHNR, FQNEAQ (reference sequence). The chain's CDR3 is CASSPSLAGIEQFF. The CDR3 nucleotides read TGTGCCAGCAGCCCCTCGTTAGCGGGGATTGAGCAGTTCTTC.

The chain uses TRBV10-2 and TRBJ2-6, with a tentative D call TRBD1 (5 bases). Germline lookup yields CDR1 WSHSY and CDR2 SAAADI. This CDR3 spans 17 amino acids. V gave up 3 bases and J gave up 3 bases, with 15 bases separating them. The CDR3 DNA sequence: TGCGCCAGCAGTGACGGGCAGGGAATATATGGGGCCAACGTCCTGACTTTC. Protein product: CASSDGQGIYGANVLTF.

V and J are TRBV3-1 and TRBJ2-3; D may be TRBD1 (5 bases). The CDR3 spans 18 residues. V gave up 2 bases and J gave up 0 bases, with 18 bases separating them. The germline V gene has CDR1 LGHDT and CDR2 YNNKEL (reference sequence). The CDR3 here is CASSQFRGPVSSTDTQYF. Here the CDR3 DNA reads TGTGCCAGCAGCCAATTTAGGGGCCCGGTTTCTAGCACAGATACGCAGTATTTT.

The chain combines TRBV12-3 or TRBV12-4 with TRBJ2-7; D might be TRBD2 (6 bases). The J call may be incorrect, as the DNA end agrees better with TRBJ2-5. This CDR3 region has 15 residues. CDR3 coding DNA: TGTGCCAGCAGTCGCGGGGCCTCCCCGACGGAGACCCAGTACTTC. Its translation is CASSRGASPTETQYF.

CDR3 residues: CASSPYSGGSREQYF. The CDR3 nucleotides read TGTGCCAGCAGCCCGTATAGCGGGGGGTCACGAGAGCAGTACTTC. V usage is TRBV9 and J usage is TRBJ2-7, with 10 bases identical to TRBD2. Germline trimming cut 4 bases from V and 7 bases from J; bases unmatched to any gene: 11. This CDR3 is 15 amino acids long. Germline values: CDR1 SGDLS, CDR2 YYNGEE.

This clonotype showed up just a few times. The rearrangement joins TRBV11-2 to TRBJ1-2; 9 bases fit TRBD1. The germline V gene encodes CDR1 SGHAT and CDR2 FQNNGV. The CDR3 spans 16 residues. V lost 1 base, J lost 5 bases, and 8 bases stayed unmatched. CDR3 nucleotides: TGTGCCAGCAGCTTAGGGCAGGGGACAGGGTATTATGGCTACACCTTC. This gives the protein CASSLGQGTGYYGYTF.

The chain recombines TRBV7-2 with TRBJ2-3, with 11 bases identical to TRBD2. The V segment lost 5 bases and the J segment 7 bases; nucleotides outside the gene matches: 11. Germline loops: CDR1 SGHTA, CDR2 FQGNSA. CDR3 length equals 16 residues. The CDR3 DNA is TGTGCCAGCAGCCTTAACCCGGGACTAGCGGTAAATACGCAGTATTTT. The encoded protein is CASSLNPGLAVNTQYF.

This clonotype was observed a single time. This chain joins TRBV7-9 and TRBJ2-3; D is uncertain. V lost 5 bases to trimming and J lost 10 bases, with 13 bases between them. CDR1 is SEHNR and CDR2 is FQNEAQ in the germline V gene (reference sequence). The CDR3 covers 12 residues. CDR3 sequence reads: CASSLQSNAQYF. CDR3 DNA sequence: TGTGCCAGCAGCCTGCAGAGTAATGCGCAGTATTTT.

The chain joins TRBV4-1 to TRBJ1-4; 7 bases map to TRBD1. V was clipped by 0 bases and J by 5 bases; unmatched bases: 12. Germline-derived CDR1 and CDR2 are MGHRA and YSYEKL. The CDR3 totals 18 residues. The CDR3 DNA sequence: TGCGCCAGCAGCCAAGATCGTAAAGGCAGGGGGACGAATGAAAAACTGTTTTTT. This codes for CASSQDRKGRGTNEKLFF.

This clonotype is a singleton in its sample. This chain joins TRBV11-3 and TRBJ1-6; a weak D match, TRBD1 (5 bases). The V and J ends lost 5 bases and 7 bases respectively, with 15 bases between them. This CDR3 has 15 residues. Germline V gives CDR1 SGHNT, CDR2 YENEEA. The CDR3 here is CASSTWGEKNSPLHF. The CDR3 nucleotides read TGTGCCAGCAGCACCTGGGGGGAGAAGAATTCACCCCTCCACTTT. The complete variable domain, with remaining parts taken from reference TRBV11-3 and TRBJ1-6, reads EAGVVQSPRYKIIEKKQPVAFWCNPISGHNTLYWYLQNLGQGPELLIRYENEEAVDDSQLPKDRFSAERLKGVDSTLKIQPAELGDSAVYLCASSTWGEKNSPLHFGNGTRLTVT.

J is TRBJ1-2 and V is TRBV20-1, with D unclear. CDR1 is DFQATT and CDR2 is SNEGSKA in the germline V gene (reference sequence). V was cut by 0 bases and J by 7 bases, with 12 bases left in between. This CDR3 is built from 13 residues. The CDR3 here is CSAREAAGGGYTF. CDR3 DNA: TGCAGTGCTAGAGAGGCGGCTGGAGGTGGCTACACCTTC.

V is TRBV12-3 or TRBV12-4 and J is TRBJ2-3, with a weak D call TRBD2 (5 bases). The length of the CDR3 is 14 residues. Trimming cost V 7 bases and J 6 bases, with 17 bases left between them. CDR3 nucleotides: TGTGCCAGCACCCTGAGGCTAGCTTCCGATACGCAGTATTTT. It is translated as CASTLRLASDTQYF.

This clonotype came up a few times. The chain combines TRBV6-6 with TRBJ2-5; D unclear. This CDR3 region has 12 residues. V lost 6 bases and J 5 bases, leaving 10 bases between the germline ends. Germline V lookup: CDR1 MNHNY, CDR2 SVGAGI (reference sequence). The CDR3, as DNA: TGTGCCAGCAGGCTATACGGGGAGACCCAGTACTTC. Amino acids: CASRLYGETQYF.

The V gene is TRBV21-1, the J gene TRBJ2-7; the D call of TRBD1 is as the table states it, not checked on the DNA. TRBV21-1 is annotated as a pseudogene. The length of the CDR3 is 18 residues. Here the CDR3 reads CASSTPYPGQGSSYEQYF. The DNA for the CDR3 is TGTGCCAGCAGTACACCTTACCCGGGACAGGGTTCTTCCTACGAGCAGTACTTC.

The chain uses TRBV5-1 and TRBJ2-5; 7 positions match TRBD1. CDR3 length equals 15 residues. CDR1 and CDR2 (germline): SGHRS, YFSETQ. J lost 1 base, V lost 4 bases, and 7 bases had no gene match. The CDR3 reads CASSGLGGSQETQYF. DNA of the CDR3: TGCGCCAGCAGCGGGCTAGGGGGCTCCCAAGAGACCCAGTACTTC.